This T cell receptor beta chain is from a study of vaccination effects on CD4 cells after COVID-19. Trimming left V 6 bases short and J 4 bases short, with 11 bases between. In germline, CDR1 is MNHEY, CDR2 SVGAGI. The CDR3 has 13 residues. Under the ViraFEST assay, PBMC were stimulated with viral peptide pools so that antigen-specific CD4+ T cells expanded. Sequencing was performed afterwards. Researchers isolated CD4+ T cells once ten to eleven days of culture had elapsed. According to the study, vaccine recipients showed no prior SARS-CoV-2 infection and negative nucleocapsid antibodies. Two million PBMC per well received about 9.8 IU/ml IL-2 and approximately 10 ug/ml peptides in culture. Fresh IL-2-containing medium replaced half the medium on days 3 and 7. TCRdb keeps only in-frame clones here, not all; method: immunoSEQ multiplex PCR. The repertoire holds tens of thousands of clones, with 75% to 90% as singletons.

In regard to this clone: What it binds is not known.

Study observations and caveats: By a late point after vaccination, infection- and vaccine-induced clones had shrunk markedly through clonal contraction.

The sample here was CD4+ T cells from PBMCs cultured with HCoV-229E spike peptides, taken before COVID-19 vaccination. This clonotype originated in a human donor who received a COVID-19 vaccine. J is TRBJ2-3 and V is TRBV6-5, with a tentative D call TRBD1 (6 bases). CDR3 in amino acids: CASRLSGADTQYF. The CDR3 DNA reads as TGTGCCAGCAGACTTTCAGGGGCAGATACGCAGTATTTT.